This T cell receptor (beta chain) was observed in a study of cytomegalovirus exposure and HLA in healthy donors. Remarks on this clone: The antigen is undetermined. Other DNA sequences of this sample code for an identical CDR3.

Overall study findings and caveats: A classifier reportedly called cytomegalovirus status with high sensitivity and specificity. TCR beta sequences reportedly predicted most subjects' HLA-A and HLA-B alleles accurately.

PCR employed 60 Vbeta and 13 Jbeta primers. The protocol was immunoSEQ multiplex PCR, while the TCRdb copy is restricted to in-frame clones and leaves out a portion. The repertoire holds 150,000 to 200,000 clones, with around four fifths as singletons. Trimming cost V 3 bases and J 2 bases, with 7 bases left between them. The CDR3 consists of 13 residues. Germline lookup yields CDR1 MRHNA and CDR2 SNTAGT. This chain connects TRBV6-4 to TRBJ1-1; D uncertain. The TCR sequence derives from a girl aged 10 to 17 in good health and CMV-seropositive. The sequenced material came from PBMCs. The CDR3 DNA reads as TGTGCCAGCAGTGATAGAGGAAACACTGAAGCTTTCTTT. Translated, it gives CASSDRGNTEAFF.